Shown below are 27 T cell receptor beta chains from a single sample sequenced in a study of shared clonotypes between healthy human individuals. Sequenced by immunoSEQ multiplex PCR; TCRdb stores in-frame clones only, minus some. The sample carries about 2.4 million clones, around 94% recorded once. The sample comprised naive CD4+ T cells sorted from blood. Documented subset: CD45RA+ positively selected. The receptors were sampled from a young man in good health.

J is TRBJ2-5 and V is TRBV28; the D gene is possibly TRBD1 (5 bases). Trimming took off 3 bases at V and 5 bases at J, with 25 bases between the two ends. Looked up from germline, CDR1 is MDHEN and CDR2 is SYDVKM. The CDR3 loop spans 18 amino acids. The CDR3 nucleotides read TGTGCCAGCAGTTTCTCCCCCCAGGACATCCGAATTCGGGAGACCCAGTACTTC. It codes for CASSFSPQDIRIRETQYF.

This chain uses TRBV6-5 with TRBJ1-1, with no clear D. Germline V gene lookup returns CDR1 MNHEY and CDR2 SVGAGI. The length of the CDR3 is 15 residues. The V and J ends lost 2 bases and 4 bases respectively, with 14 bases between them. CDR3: CASSYAGGLGTEAFF. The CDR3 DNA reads TGTGCCAGCAGTTACGCTGGAGGGTTGGGCACTGAAGCTTTCTTT.

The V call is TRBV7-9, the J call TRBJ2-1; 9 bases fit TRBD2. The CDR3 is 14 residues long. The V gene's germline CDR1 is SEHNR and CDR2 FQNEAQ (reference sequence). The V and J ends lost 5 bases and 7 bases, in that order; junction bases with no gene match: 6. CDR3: CASSPRLADNEQFF. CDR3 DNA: TGTGCCAGCAGCCCCCGACTAGCGGATAATGAGCAGTTCTTC.

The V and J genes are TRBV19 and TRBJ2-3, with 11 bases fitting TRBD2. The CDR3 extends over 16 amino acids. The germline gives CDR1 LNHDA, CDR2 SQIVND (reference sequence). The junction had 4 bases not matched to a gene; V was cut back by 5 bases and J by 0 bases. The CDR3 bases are TGTGCCAGTAGTGCCAGACTAGCGGGAAGCACAGATACGCAGTATTTT. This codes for CASSARLAGSTDTQYF.

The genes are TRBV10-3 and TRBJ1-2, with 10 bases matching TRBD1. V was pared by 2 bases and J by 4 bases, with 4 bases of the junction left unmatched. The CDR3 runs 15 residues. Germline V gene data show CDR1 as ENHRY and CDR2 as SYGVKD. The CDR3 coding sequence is TGTGCCATCAGTGAGGGGACAGGGGAAATCTATGGCTACACCTTC. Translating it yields CAISEGTGEIYGYTF.

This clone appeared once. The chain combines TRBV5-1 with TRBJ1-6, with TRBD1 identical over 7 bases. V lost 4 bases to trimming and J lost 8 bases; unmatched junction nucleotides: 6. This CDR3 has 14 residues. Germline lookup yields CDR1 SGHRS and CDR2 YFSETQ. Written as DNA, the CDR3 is TGCGCCAGCAGCCAACTCACAGGGGATTCACCCCTCCACTTT. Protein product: CASSQLTGDSPLHF. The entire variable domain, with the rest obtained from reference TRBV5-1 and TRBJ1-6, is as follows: KAGVTQTPRYLIKTRGQQVTLSCSPISGHRSVSWYQQTPGQGLQFLFEYFSETQRNKGNFPGRFSGRQFSNSRSEMNVSTLELGDSALYLCASSQLTGDSPLHFGNGTRLTVT.

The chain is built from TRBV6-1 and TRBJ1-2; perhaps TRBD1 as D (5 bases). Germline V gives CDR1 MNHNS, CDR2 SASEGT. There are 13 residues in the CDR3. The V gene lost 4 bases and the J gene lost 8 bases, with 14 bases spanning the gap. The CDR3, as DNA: TGTGCCAGCAGTGTATTACTAGGGGAAGGCTACACCTTC. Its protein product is CASSVLLGEGYTF.

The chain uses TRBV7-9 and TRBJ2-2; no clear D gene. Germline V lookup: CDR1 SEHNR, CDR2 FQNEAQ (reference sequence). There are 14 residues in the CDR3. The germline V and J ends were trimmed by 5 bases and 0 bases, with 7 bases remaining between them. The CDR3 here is CASSHAANTGELFF. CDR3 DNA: TGTGCCAGCAGCCACGCAGCGAACACCGGGGAGCTGTTTTTT.

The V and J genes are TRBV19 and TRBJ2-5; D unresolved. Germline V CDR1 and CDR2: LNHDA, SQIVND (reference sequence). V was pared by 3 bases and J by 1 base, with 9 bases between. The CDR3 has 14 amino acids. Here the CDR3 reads CASSIANGQETQYF. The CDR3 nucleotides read TGTGCCAGTAGTATTGCTAACGGCCAAGAGACCCAGTACTTC.

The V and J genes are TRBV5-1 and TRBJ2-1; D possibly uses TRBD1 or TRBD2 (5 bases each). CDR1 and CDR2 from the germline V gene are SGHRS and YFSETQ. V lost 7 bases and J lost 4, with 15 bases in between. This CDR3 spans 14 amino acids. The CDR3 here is CASSVGTLYNEQFF. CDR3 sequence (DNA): TGCGCCAGCTCAGTGGGGACCCTGTACAATGAGCAGTTCTTC.

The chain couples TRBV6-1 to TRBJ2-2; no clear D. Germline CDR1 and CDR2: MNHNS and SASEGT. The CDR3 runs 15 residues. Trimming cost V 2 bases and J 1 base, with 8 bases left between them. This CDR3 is CASSEQALNTGELFF. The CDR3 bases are TGTGCCAGCAGTGAACAGGCCCTGAACACCGGGGAGCTGTTTTTT.

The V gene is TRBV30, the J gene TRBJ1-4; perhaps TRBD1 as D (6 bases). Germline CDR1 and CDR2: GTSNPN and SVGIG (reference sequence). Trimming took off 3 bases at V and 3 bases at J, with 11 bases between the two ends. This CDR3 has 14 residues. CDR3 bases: TGTGCCTGGAGCGCGACAGGTTCTAATGAAAAACTGTTTTTT. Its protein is CAWSATGSNEKLFF.

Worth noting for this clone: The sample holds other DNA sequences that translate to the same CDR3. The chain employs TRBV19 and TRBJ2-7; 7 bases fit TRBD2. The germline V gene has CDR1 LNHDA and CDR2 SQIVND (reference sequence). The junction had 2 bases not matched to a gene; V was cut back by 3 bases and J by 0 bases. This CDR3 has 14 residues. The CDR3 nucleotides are TGTGCCAGTAGTATGGGGGGGAGCTCCTACGAGCAGTACTTC. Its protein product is CASSMGGSSYEQYF.

The CDR3 nucleotides are TGTGCCAGCACCCAAACCCCCACTGAAGCTTTCTTT. It specifies CASTQTPTEAFF. The V gene is TRBV28, the J gene TRBJ1-1; D is undetermined. Trimming shortened V by 7 bases and J by 4 bases, and 10 bases separated the two germline ends. The CDR3 consists of 12 residues. The V gene's germline CDR1 is MDHEN and CDR2 SYDVKM.

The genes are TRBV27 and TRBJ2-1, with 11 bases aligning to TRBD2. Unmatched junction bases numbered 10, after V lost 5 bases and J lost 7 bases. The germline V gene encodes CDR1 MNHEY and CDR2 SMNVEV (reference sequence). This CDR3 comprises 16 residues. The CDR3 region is CASSPYSGGALNEQFF. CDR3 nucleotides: TGTGCCAGCAGTCCATATAGCGGGGGGGCACTAAATGAGCAGTTCTTC.

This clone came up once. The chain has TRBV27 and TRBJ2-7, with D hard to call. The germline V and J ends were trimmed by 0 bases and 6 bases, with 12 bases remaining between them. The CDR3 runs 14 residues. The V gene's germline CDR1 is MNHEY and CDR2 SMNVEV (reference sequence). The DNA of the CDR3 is TGTGCCAGCAGTTTATCCCGTTTAGCCCTCGAGCAGTACTTC. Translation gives CASSLSRLALEQYF.

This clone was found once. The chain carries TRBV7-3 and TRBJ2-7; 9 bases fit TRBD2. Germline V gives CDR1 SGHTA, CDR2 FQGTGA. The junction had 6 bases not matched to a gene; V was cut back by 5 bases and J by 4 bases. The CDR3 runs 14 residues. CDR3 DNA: TGTGCCAGCAGCCCGACTAGCGGCCATTACGAGCAGTACTTC. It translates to CASSPTSGHYEQYF.

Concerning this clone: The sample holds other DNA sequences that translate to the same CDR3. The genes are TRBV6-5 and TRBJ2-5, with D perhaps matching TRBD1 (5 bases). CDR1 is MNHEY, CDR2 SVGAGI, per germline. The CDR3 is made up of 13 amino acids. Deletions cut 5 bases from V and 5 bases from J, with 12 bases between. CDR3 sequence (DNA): TGTGCCAGCAGTAGGGGCCTTCAGGAGACCCAGTACTTC. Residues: CASSRGLQETQYF.

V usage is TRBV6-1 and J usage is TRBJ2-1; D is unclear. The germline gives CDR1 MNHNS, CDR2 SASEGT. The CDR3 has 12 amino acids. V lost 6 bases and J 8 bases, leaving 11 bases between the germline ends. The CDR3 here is CASRVREYEQFF. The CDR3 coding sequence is TGTGCCAGCAGGGTTCGTGAGTATGAGCAGTTCTTC.

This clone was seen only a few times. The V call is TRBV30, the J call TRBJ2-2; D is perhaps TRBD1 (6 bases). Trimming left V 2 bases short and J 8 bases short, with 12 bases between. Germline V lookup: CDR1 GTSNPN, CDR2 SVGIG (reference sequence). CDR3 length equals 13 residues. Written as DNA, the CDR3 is TGTGCCTGGAGTCCCCAGGGGCTGGGGGAGCTGTTTTTT. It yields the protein CAWSPQGLGELFF.

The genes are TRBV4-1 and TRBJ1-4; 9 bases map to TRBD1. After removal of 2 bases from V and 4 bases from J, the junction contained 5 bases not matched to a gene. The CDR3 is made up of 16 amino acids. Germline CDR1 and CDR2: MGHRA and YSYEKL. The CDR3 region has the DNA TGCGCCAGCAGCCAATCCCCGACAGGGGGTAATGAAAAACTGTTTTTT. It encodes CASSQSPTGGNEKLFF.

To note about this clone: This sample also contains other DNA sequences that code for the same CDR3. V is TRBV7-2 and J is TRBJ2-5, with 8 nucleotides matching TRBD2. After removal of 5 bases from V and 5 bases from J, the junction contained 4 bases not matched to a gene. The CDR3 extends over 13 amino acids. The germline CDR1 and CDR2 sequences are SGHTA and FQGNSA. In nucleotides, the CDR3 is TGTGCCAGCAGCAGCGGGAGCTGGGAGACCCAGTACTTC. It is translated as CASSSGSWETQYF.

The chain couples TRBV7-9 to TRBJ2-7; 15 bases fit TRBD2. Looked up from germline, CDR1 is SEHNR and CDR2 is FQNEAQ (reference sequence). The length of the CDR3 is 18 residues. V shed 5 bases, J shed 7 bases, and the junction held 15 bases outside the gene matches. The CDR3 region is CASSPGLAGGESVREQYF. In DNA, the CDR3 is TGTGCCAGCAGCCCTGGACTAGCGGGAGGGGAAAGTGTGAGGGAGCAGTACTTC.

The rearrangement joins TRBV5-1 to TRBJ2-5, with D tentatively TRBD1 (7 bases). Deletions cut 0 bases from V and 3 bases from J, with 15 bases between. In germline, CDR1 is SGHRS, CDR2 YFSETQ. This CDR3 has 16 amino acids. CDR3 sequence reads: CASSLGWRDRKETQYF. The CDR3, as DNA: TGCGCCAGCAGCTTGGGGTGGAGGGACAGAAAAGAGACCCAGTACTTC.

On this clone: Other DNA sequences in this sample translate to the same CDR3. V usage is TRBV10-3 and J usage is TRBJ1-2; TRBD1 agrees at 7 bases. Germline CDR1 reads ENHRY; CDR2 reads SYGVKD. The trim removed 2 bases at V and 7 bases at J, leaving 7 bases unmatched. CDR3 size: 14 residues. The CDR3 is CAISEVDRVGGYTF. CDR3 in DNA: TGTGCCATCAGTGAGGTAGACAGGGTGGGTGGCTACACCTTC.

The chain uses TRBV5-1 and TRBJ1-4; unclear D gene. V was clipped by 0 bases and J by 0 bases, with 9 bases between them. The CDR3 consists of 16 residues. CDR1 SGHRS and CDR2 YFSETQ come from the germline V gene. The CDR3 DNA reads TGCGCCAGCAGCTTGGCCCCCAGTGCAACTAATGAAAAACTGTTTTTT. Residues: CASSLAPSATNEKLFF. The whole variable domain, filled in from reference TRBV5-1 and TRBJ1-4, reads KAGVTQTPRYLIKTRGQQVTLSCSPISGHRSVSWYQQTPGQGLQFLFEYFSETQRNKGNFPGRFSGRQFSNSRSEMNVSTLELGDSALYLCASSLAPSATNEKLFFGSGTQLSVL.

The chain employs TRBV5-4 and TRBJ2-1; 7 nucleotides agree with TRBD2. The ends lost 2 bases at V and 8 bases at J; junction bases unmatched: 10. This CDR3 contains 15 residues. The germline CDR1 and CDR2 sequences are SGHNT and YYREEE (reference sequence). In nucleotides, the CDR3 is TGTGCCAGCAGCTTTCCGGGACTAAAGATATATGAGCAGTTCTTC. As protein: CASSFPGLKIYEQFF.